The text below deals with one TCR beta chain. Its antigen is not yet known. Base qualities were left out, and no much larger clone turns up one base away. V is pared back by 1 base and J by 8 bases, with 12 bases lying between the germline termini. CDR1 and CDR2 are drawn from the germline V gene: SGHVS, FQNEAQ. Measured from the cysteine to the phenylalanine, the CDR3 is 14 residues long. This entry keeps only the CDR3 DNA: 42 bases, framed from base 1. The sample originates from a study of blood T cell repertoires in COVID-19 (dated by TCRdb to the early 2020s). About the full investigation: Collaborator samples came from the United States, Italy and Spain and covered acute and convalescent phases of COVID-19. The samples were drawn from two sources: the first 160 participants of the ongoing ImmuneRACE study, and some 1,300 subjects contributed by 6 global collaborators. The dataset comprised deeply sampled blood TCRbeta repertoires from subjects exposed to, actively infected with, or recovered from COVID-19. Where HLA class I and class II types were available, the types were taken from metadata supplied by the sample provider, not from assay-based typing. The repertoires were released in a freely available public database meant as a resource for research on the immune response to SARS-CoV-2. The material from the prospective study consisted of cDNA or gDNA derived from T cells, B-cell-depleted T cells, or PBMCs. The sample metadata nearly always contained a de-identified subject ID, COVID-19 status, age in years and sex. Paper-wide results and their limitations: The amount of clinical and demographic metadata varied by source and participant and was provided uncurated.

Each collaborating institution followed its own protocols to collect whole blood in K2EDTA tubes. For TCRbeta analysis, collaborators shipped samples in one of three forms: frozen whole blood, isolated PBMCs, or DNA extracted from either of those sample types. TCRbeta CDR3 regions were amplified from genomic DNA using the immunoSEQ Assay, a bias-controlled multiplex PCR. In the paper's pipeline: The number of nucleated cells in each sample was estimated by amplification of reference gene primers within the assay. To quantify the absolute abundance of each unique TCRbeta CDR3 rearrangement, sequence reads were collapsed and filtered. For each sample, productive Simpson clonality was calculated as the square root of Simpson's diversity index across productive rearrangements. Here the immuneACCESS table is served through TCRdb, limited to in-frame sequences with V and J called. Missing clones are a known gap in these copies; in checked studies unresolved V genes cover under half, and the rest lacks a known reason. V and J calls and clone size are copied from that table; D and trimming were computed from the DNA. The sample includes under 150,000 clones, with approximately 85% observed a single time. The biggest ten clones account for 4.3% of the sample.

The TCR comes from a human donor in a cohort sampled during active COVID-19. The chain uses TRBV7-8 and TRBJ2-1; perhaps TRBD1 is the D gene, with 6 bases matching. The sample consisted of peripheral blood. The sequence in DNA is TGTGCCAGCAGCTTAGTGGGCAGGGGACATGAGCAGTTCTTC. The resulting protein is CASSLVGRGHEQFF.